This T cell receptor beta chain was sequenced during a study of CD8 T cells in ankylosing spondylitis. Notes on the study in general: CD8+ disease-linked clones were present at relatively low frequencies in blood. Enrichment of disease-linked clones was reportedly significant in matched ankylosing spondylitis synovial fluid.

Generation of TCR beta libraries employed quantitative 5'-RACE incorporating molecular barcodes. TCRdb analysed the 5' RACE reads with MiXCR anew, one entry per CDR3 protein. The sample has 250,000 to 350,000 distinct CDR3 sequences; 15% to 20% are singletons. Many counts were recorded for this clonotype. Its target is not known. The CDR3 consists of 15 residues. Germline CDR1 is SGHRS and CDR2 is YFSETQ. With 0 bases clipped from V and 5 bases from J, the junction kept 5 bases outside the gene matches. The sample comprised blood, either unsorted or a sorted T cell fraction (not recorded which). The chain is built from TRBV5-1 and TRBJ2-1; 7 nucleotides match TRBD1. This TCR was recovered from a male donor with ankylosing spondylitis or in good health (not recorded which). As DNA, the CDR3 is TGCGCCAGCAGCTTGGTACAGGGGATGAACAATGAGCAGTTCTTC. Protein: CASSLVQGMNNEQFF. The variable domain in full, with the rest retrieved from reference TRBV5-1 and TRBJ2-1, is KAGVTQTPRYLIKTRGQQVTLSCSPISGHRSVSWYQQTPGQGLQFLFEYFSETQRNKGNFPGRFSGRQFSNSRSEMNVSTLELGDSALYLCASSLVQGMNNEQFFGPGTRLTVL.